Listed here is a single T cell receptor (beta chain). The data derive from a study of blood T cell repertoires in COVID-19. The CDR3 is 15 residues long. V was cut by 4 bases and J by 2 bases, with 15 bases left in between. Germline CDR1 SGHRS, CDR2 YFSETQ. The method was immunoSEQ multiplex PCR; TCRdb's version includes in-frame clones alone and lacks a portion of them. The sample records 120,000 to 150,000 clones, 80% to 90% being singletons. The chain uses TRBV5-1 and TRBJ2-5; possibly TRBD2 for D (6 bases). The clonotype originates from a human donor in a cohort sampled during active COVID-19. Sequenced input: peripheral blood. The CDR3 spells CASSRDRGEQETQYF. For the CDR3, the DNA is TGCGCCAGCAGCCGTGACCGCGGGGAACAAGAGACCCAGTACTTC. The complete variable domain, with remaining parts taken from reference TRBV5-1 and TRBJ2-5, reads KAGVTQTPRYLIKTRGQQVTLSCSPISGHRSVSWYQQTPGQGLQFLFEYFSETQRNKGNFPGRFSGRQFSNSRSEMNVSTLELGDSALYLCASSRDRGEQETQYFGPGTRLLVL.